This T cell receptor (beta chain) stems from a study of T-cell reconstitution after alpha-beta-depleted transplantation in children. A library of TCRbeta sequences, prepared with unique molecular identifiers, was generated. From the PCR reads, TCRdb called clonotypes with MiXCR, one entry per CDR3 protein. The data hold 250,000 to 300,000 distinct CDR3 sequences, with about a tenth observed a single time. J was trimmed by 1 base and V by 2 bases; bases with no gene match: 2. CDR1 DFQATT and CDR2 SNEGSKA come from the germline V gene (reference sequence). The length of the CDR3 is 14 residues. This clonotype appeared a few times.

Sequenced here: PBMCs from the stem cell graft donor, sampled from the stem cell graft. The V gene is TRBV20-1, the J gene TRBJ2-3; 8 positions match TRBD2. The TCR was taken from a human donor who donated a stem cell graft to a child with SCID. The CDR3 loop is CSARLRGGTDTQYF. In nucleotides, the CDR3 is TGCAGTGCTAGATTGCGGGGGGGCACAGATACGCAGTATTTT.